Presented here are 11 T cell receptor beta chains from one specimen sequenced in a study of shared clonotypes between healthy human individuals. This table comes from immunoSEQ multiplex PCR, and its TCRdb copy is limited to in-frame clones, with some not included. The table has about 1.5 million clones, approximately 98% seen once. Sequenced material: naive CD4+ T cells sorted from blood. Subset of the sample: CD45RA+ positively selected. The origin of the receptors is a man in his thirties or forties in good health.

The gene calls are TRBV11-2 and TRBJ2-3; D is possibly TRBD2 (6 bases). The CDR3 extends over 17 amino acids. The germline CDR1 and CDR2 sequences are SGHAT and FQNNGV. V was pared by 7 bases and J by 5 bases, with 25 bases between. The DNA for the CDR3 is TGTGCCAGCACCCCGAGGCCTAGCGCCCCTGTCCGAGATACGCAGTATTTT. Protein sequence: CASTPRPSAPVRDTQYF.

The J gene is TRBJ1-1, the V gene TRBV28; D gene ambiguous. CDR1 is MDHEN, CDR2 SYDVKM, per germline. V was shortened by 2 bases and J by 11 bases, with 18 bases between the two germline ends. This CDR3 region has 14 residues. Here the CDR3 reads CASSLDELAPGAFF. Here the CDR3 DNA reads TGTGCCAGCAGTTTAGATGAGCTGGCCCCAGGCGCTTTCTTT.

The chain links TRBV7-9 to TRBJ2-5; perhaps D is TRBD1 or TRBD2 (5 bases each). Trimming left V 0 bases short and J 7 bases short, with 6 bases between. This CDR3 contains 12 residues. Germline values: CDR1 SEHNR, CDR2 FQNEAQ (reference sequence). The CDR3 bases are TGTGCCAGCAGCTTAGCGAGGGGGACCCAGTACTTC. This encodes CASSLARGTQYF.

The chain recombines TRBV5-6 with TRBJ2-5; the match to TRBD1 covers 8 bases. The CDR3 has 15 amino acids. The germline CDR1 and CDR2 sequences are SGHDT and YYEEEE. Trimming cost V 4 bases and J 1 base; bases outside gene matches: 6. DNA of the CDR3: TGTGCCAGCAGCGGACGGACAGGGACCCAAGAGACCCAGTACTTC. Its translation is CASSGRTGTQETQYF.

The chain recombines TRBV19 with TRBJ2-3; D gene unclear. CDR1 is LNHDA, CDR2 SQIVND, per germline (reference sequence). The V end lost 3 bases, the J end lost 5 bases, and 9 bases lay between the germline ends. The CDR3 length is 13 residues. CDR3 DNA sequence: TGTGCCAGTAGTATGCCCTCGGGAGATACGCAGTATTTT. Its translation is CASSMPSGDTQYF. The entire variable domain, with the rest obtained from reference TRBV19 and TRBJ2-3, is as follows: DGGITQSPKYLFRKEGQNVTLSCEQNLNHDAMYWYRQDPGQGLRLIYYSQIVNDFQKGDIAEGYSVSREKKESFPLTVTSAQKNPTAFYLCASSMPSGDTQYFGPGTRLTVL.

This clone showed up just once. The chain combines TRBV11-3 with TRBJ2-1; D remains unclear. Trimming took off 1 base at V and 8 bases at J, with 9 bases between the two ends. The length of the CDR3 is 13 residues. Germline V CDR1 and CDR2: SGHNT, YENEEA. This CDR3 reads CASSLGEQYEQFF. The CDR3 DNA sequence: TGTGCCAGCAGCTTAGGCGAACAATATGAGCAGTTCTTC.

The chain recombines TRBV7-3 with TRBJ2-1; 12 positions match TRBD2. Losses at the gene ends were 5 bases for V and 7 bases for J; bases not matched to a gene: 6. The CDR3 extends over 15 amino acids. Germline-derived CDR1 and CDR2 are SGHTA and FQGTGA. This CDR3 reads CASSPSGRAENEQFF. Here the CDR3 DNA reads TGTGCCAGCAGCCCTAGCGGGAGGGCGGAGAATGAGCAGTTCTTC.

The chain couples TRBV19 to TRBJ2-1, with no clear D. V was trimmed by 1 base and J by 4 bases, leaving 11 bases between them. Germline CDR1 LNHDA, CDR2 SQIVND (reference sequence). The CDR3 has 15 amino acids. CDR3 protein: CASSIVRSPYNEQFF. The CDR3 DNA is TGTGCCAGTAGTATAGTTCGATCACCGTACAATGAGCAGTTCTTC.

CDR3 protein: CASTDFTRTRPKAFF. The CDR3 nucleotides are TGTGCCAGCACCGACTTTACCAGAACAAGGCCCAAGGCTTTCTTT. The chain couples TRBV6-5 to TRBJ1-1; D unresolved. The CDR3 loop spans 15 amino acids. The germline gives CDR1 MNHEY, CDR2 SVGAGI. Trimming removed 7 bases at V and 11 bases at J, with 26 bases between.

This chain joins TRBV6-5 and TRBJ2-1, with 11 bases that match TRBD1. CDR3 size: 15 residues. Losses at the gene ends were 6 bases for V and 8 bases for J; bases not matched to a gene: 9. Germline values: CDR1 MNHEY, CDR2 SVGAGI. The CDR3 is CASRLTGQGDHEQFF. CDR3 DNA sequence: TGTGCCAGCAGATTAACGGGACAGGGGGATCATGAGCAGTTCTTC.

This clone has just a few counts. The CDR3 region has the DNA TGTGCCTGGAGTCACAGGGTTCACACTGAAGCTTTCTTT. This codes for CAWSHRVHTEAFF. J is TRBJ1-1 and V is TRBV30; possible D gene TRBD1, 6 bases. V lost 2 bases to trimming and J lost 3 bases, with 10 bases between them. The CDR3 runs to 13 residues. Per germline, CDR1 GTSNPN and CDR2 SVGIG (reference sequence).